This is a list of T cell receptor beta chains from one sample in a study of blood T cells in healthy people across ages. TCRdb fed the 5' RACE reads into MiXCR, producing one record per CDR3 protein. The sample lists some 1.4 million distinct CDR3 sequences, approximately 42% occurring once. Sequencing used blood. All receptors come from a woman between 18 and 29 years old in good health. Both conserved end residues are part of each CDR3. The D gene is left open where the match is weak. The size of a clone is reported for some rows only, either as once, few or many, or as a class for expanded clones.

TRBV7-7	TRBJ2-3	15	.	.	TGTGCTAGCAGCTCAGCAGATAGCCCGACGGGCAGGTTGTATTTT	CASSSADSPTGRLYF
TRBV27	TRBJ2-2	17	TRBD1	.	TGTGCCAGCAGTTTGAGGGCGGGACAGGGCTATACCGGGGAGCTGTTTTTT	CASSLRAGQGYTGELFF
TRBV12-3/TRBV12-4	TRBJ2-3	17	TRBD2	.	TGTGCCAGCATTGGGGGGCTAGCGGGGGCAAGCACAGATACGCAGTATTTT	CASIGGLAGASTDTQYF
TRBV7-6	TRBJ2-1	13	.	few	TGTGCCAGCAGCTTAGTCGTCTACAATGAGCAGTTCTTC	CASSLVVYNEQFF
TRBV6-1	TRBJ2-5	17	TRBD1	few	TGTGCCAGCAGTGTAAACCAAATGGACAGGCTAAGGGGGACCCAGTACTTC	CASSVNQMDRLRGTQYF
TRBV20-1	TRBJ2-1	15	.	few	TGCAGTGCTAGACAGGGGGGCAGTGTGTATAATGAGCAGTTCTTC	CSARQGGSVYNEQFF
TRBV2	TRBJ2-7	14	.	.	TGTGCCAGCAGGGAGTCCAGGGGTCACTACGAGCAGTACTTC	CASRESRGHYEQYF
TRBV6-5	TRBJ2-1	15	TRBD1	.	TGTGCCAGCAGGACAGGGGGCGGAGGTAATTCTGAGCAGTTCTTC	CASRTGGGGNSEQFF
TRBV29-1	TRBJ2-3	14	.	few	TGCAGCGTTAATGGCGGGGACGTCACAGATACGCAGTATTTT	CSVNGGDVTDTQYF
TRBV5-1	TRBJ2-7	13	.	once	TGCGCCAGCAGCTTGAAGGAGCCTTACGAGCAGTACTTC	CASSLKEPYEQYF
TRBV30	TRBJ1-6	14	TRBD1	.	TGTGCCTGGGGACAGGGCGGGAATAATTCACCCCTCCACTTT	CAWGQGGNNSPLHF
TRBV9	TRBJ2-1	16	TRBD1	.	TGTGCCAGCAGCGTCGGGACAGGGGCCCCAAACAATGAGCAGTTCTTC	CASSVGTGAPNNEQFF
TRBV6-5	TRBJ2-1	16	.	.	TGTGCCAGCACCCCGGAGGGAAGCTGGGCACCCAATGAGCAGTTCTTC	CASTPEGSWAPNEQFF
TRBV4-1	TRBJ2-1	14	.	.	TGCGCCAGCAGCCAAGAGGGAAAGTATGATGGGCAGTTCTTC	CASSQEGKYDGQFF
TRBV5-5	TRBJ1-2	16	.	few	TGTGCCAGCAGCTTGGCCTCCAGGACGGAGAACTATGGCTACACCTTC	CASSLASRTENYGYTF
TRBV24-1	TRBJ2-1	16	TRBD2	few	TGTGCCACCAGTGATCCCGGGTTAGCGGGAGGGTTTGAGCAGTTCTTC	CATSDPGLAGGFEQFF
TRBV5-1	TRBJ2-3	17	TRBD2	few	TGCGCCAGCAGCGTCCCCTCTGAGCGGGGGGGAACAGATACGCAGTATTTT	CASSVPSERGGTDTQYF
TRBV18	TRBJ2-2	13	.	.	TGTGCCAGCTCACCAAAGGAGGCCGGGGAGCTGTTTTTT	CASSPKEAGELFF
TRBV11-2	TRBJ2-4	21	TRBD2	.	TGTGCCAGCAGCCCCCTCTCCGGGACTAGCGGGGGGGCCTGGGGCAAAAACATTCAGTACTTC	CASSPLSGTSGGAWGKNIQYF
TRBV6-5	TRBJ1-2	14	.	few	TGTGCCAGCACCTCCCAAGGGACGGTGGTTGGCTACACCTTC	CASTSQGTVVGYTF
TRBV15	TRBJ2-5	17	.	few	TGTGCCACCAGCAGAGATGGGACGCACAGATCCCCCGAGACCCAGTACTTC	CATSRDGTHRSPETQYF
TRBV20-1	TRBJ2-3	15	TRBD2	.	TGCAGTGCTAGGGGTCGGGGGGGCTGGCAGGATACGCAGTATTTT	CSARGRGGWQDTQYF
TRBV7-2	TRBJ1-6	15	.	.	TGTGCCAGCGAACGGGGAGGGGGTAAAGGGTCACCCCTCCACTTT	CASERGGGKGSPLHF
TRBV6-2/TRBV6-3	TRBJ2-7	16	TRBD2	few	TGTGCCAGCAGTTACCAGACCGGGACTAGCGTCTACGAGCAGTACTTC	CASSYQTGTSVYEQYF
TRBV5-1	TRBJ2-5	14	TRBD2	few	TGCGCCAGCAGCTTCGGGGGGTACCAAGAGACCCAGTACTTC	CASSFGGYQETQYF
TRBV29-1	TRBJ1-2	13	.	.	TGCAGCGTGGCGGACTTGGGGAACTATGGCTACACCTTC	CSVADLGNYGYTF
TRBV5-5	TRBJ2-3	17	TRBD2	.	TGTGCCGGCAGCCCGCGACTAGCGGAAGGACTCCGAGATACGCAGTATTTT	CAGSPRLAEGLRDTQYF
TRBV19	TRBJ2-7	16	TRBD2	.	TGTGCCAGTAGCGGCAGCTCTAGCGGGGGGAGGAACGAGCAGTACTTC	CASSGSSSGGRNEQYF
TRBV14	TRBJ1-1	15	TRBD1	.	TGTGCCAGCAGCCCTGGGGGACAGGGGGCGCGGGAAGCTTTCTTT	CASSPGGQGAREAFF
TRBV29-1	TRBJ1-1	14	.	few	TGCAGCGTTGAATTGAGGCTGGACCCATCAGAAGCTTTCTTT	CSVELRLDPSEAFF
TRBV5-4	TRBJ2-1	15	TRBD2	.	TGTGCCAGCAGCCCGCGGGAGTCGGCCTACAATGAGCAGTTCTTC	CASSPRESAYNEQFF
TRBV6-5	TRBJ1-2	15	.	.	TGTGCCAGCAGTTACTCGAAAACAGGTCTCTATGGCTACACCTTC	CASSYSKTGLYGYTF
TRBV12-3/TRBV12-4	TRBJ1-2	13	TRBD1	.	TGTGCCAGCAGTTGGGGACAGGACTATGGCTACACCTTC	CASSWGQDYGYTF
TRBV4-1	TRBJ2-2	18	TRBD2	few	TGCGCCAGCAGCCAAGGACTAGCGGGGGTTAGTGACACCGGGGAGCTGTTTTTT	CASSQGLAGVSDTGELFF
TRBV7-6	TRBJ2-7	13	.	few	TGTGCCAGCAGCCCAGAGGTAGCGAGGGAGCAGTACTTC	CASSPEVAREQYF
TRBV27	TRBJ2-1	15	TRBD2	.	TGTGCCAGCAGGCCCCTTAGCGGGAGGCAGGGTGAGCAGTTCTTC	CASRPLSGRQGEQFF
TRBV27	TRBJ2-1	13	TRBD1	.	TGTGCCAGCAGTTTAGGACAGGAGAATGAGCAGTTCTTC	CASSLGQENEQFF
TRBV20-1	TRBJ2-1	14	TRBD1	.	TGCAGTGCTCCACGTTCCGGGACAGTCAATGAGCAGTTCTTC	CSAPRSGTVNEQFF
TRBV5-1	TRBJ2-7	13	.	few	TGCGCCAGCACCCGCTTGGGCGGGAAAGAGCAGTACTTC	CASTRLGGKEQYF
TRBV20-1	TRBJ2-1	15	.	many	TGCAGTGCTAGAGATTTTCGGACAGAGACCAATGAGCAGTTCTTC	CSARDFRTETNEQFF
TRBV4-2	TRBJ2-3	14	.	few	TGTGCCAGCAGCCAAGAGGTCCCAAGGGATACGCAGTATTTT	CASSQEVPRDTQYF
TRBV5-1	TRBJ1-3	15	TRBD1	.	TGCGCCAGCAGCCCCGAGAGGGGGCTGGGAAACACCATATATTTT	CASSPERGLGNTIYF
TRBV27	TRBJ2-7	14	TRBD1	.	TGTGCCAGCAGTTCCCTGGACAGGGAGTACGAGCAGTACTTC	CASSSLDREYEQYF
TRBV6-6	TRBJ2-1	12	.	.	TGTGCCAGCAGTAACGACAGAAATGAGCAGTTCTTC	CASSNDRNEQFF
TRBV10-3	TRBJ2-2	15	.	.	TGTGCCATCTCGGTGGAGGGGGGGCCCACCGGGGAGCTGTTTTTT	CAISVEGGPTGELFF
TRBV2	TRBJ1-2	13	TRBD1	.	TGTGCCAGCAAAGACAGGGGGCCCTATGGCTACACCTTC	CASKDRGPYGYTF
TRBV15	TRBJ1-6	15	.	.	TGTGCCACCAGCAGAGTGGGCAGAAATAATTCACCCCTCCACTTT	CATSRVGRNNSPLHF
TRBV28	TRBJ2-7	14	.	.	TGTGCCAGCAGATCTGGTGCGGGCTCCTACGAGCAGTACTTC	CASRSGAGSYEQYF
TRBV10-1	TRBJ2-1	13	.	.	TGCGCCAGCATACAAATACCGGCTCCTGAGCAGTTCTTC	CASIQIPAPEQFF
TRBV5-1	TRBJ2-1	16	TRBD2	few	TGCGCCAGCAGCCTTATAGCGGGAGAATCCTACAATGAGCAGTTCTTC	CASSLIAGESYNEQFF
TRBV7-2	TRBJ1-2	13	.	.	TGTGCCAGCAGTCTTGGGGCCACGTCGGTCTACACCTTC	CASSLGATSVYTF
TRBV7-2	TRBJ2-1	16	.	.	TGTGCCAGCACCGGCCGTGGGGGGGCGAACTACAATGAGCAGTTCTTC	CASTGRGGANYNEQFF
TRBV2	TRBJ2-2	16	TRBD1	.	TGTGCCAGCAGCGGGACAGGGTTCCGTAACACCGGGGAGCTGTTTTTT	CASSGTGFRNTGELFF
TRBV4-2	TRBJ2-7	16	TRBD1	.	TGTGCCAGCAGCCCAAGTGGGGGACAGGGTAGTGACGAGCAGTACTTC	CASSPSGGQGSDEQYF